A single sample gave rise to the 13 T cell receptor beta chains below, sequenced in a study of blood T cell repertoires in COVID-19. The data were produced by immunoSEQ multiplex PCR, yet TCRdb's version contains in-frame clones alone and is incomplete. The data show 240,000 or so clones, roughly 80% seen once. The sequencing input was peripheral blood. The receptors come from a woman between 18 and 29 years old with acute or convalescent COVID-19.

The chain is built from TRBV6-6 and TRBJ2-7, with no clear D. Trimming shortened V by 6 bases and J by 3 bases, and 6 bases separated the two germline ends. The length of the CDR3 is 11 residues. CDR1 and CDR2 from the germline V gene are MNHNY and SVGAGI (reference sequence). CDR3 protein: CASSSVYEQYF. The CDR3 region has the DNA TGTGCCAGCAGCTCCGTCTACGAGCAGTACTTC.

The V call is TRBV5-1, the J call TRBJ2-2; 10 bases map to TRBD2. Germline V lookup: CDR1 SGHRS, CDR2 YFSETQ. J was trimmed by 7 bases and V by 0 bases; bases with no gene match: 3. CDR3 length equals 15 residues. This CDR3 is CASSLALAGVGELFF. The CDR3 DNA reads TGCGCCAGCAGCTTGGCTCTAGCGGGAGTCGGGGAGCTGTTTTTT.

This clone was detected only once. This chain connects TRBV27 to TRBJ2-7; TRBD2 might be the D (5 bases). CDR3 length: 13 amino acids. From germline, CDR1 is MNHEY and CDR2 SMNVEV (reference sequence). V was shortened by 5 bases and J by 6 bases, with 14 bases between the two germline ends. This CDR3 reads CASSPPGMSEQYF. The CDR3 DNA reads as TGTGCCAGCAGTCCCCCCGGGATGAGCGAGCAGTACTTC.

The chain has TRBV30 and TRBJ1-3, with 8 bases identical to TRBD1. Germline CDR1 GTSNPN, CDR2 SVGIG (reference sequence). The CDR3 loop spans 16 amino acids. J lost 0 bases, V lost 2 bases, and 6 bases had no gene match. The CDR3 loop is CAWSRGDRGSGNTIYF. The CDR3, as DNA: TGTGCCTGGAGTAGGGGAGACAGGGGCTCTGGAAACACCATATATTTT.

This clone was seen once. The chain links TRBV6-2 or TRBV6-3 to TRBJ1-1; 7 positions agree with TRBD1. V was pared by 2 bases and J by 11 bases, with 11 bases of the junction left unmatched. The CDR3 totals 14 residues. Germline CDR1 is MNHEY and CDR2 is SVGEGT. The CDR3 here is CASSYEGARMGAFF. The CDR3 DNA reads as TGTGCCAGCAGTTACGAGGGGGCCCGGATGGGGGCTTTCTTT.

This clone was counted once. The CDR3 region is CASSPFGGSESYEQYF. DNA of the CDR3: TGTGCCAGCAGCCCCTTTGGCGGGAGTGAATCCTACGAGCAGTACTTC. The J gene is TRBJ2-7, the V gene TRBV9, with TRBD2 matching 7 bases. Germline assignment: CDR1 SGDLS and CDR2 YYNGEE. This CDR3 has 16 amino acids. Trimming took 4 bases from V and 1 from J; bases not matched to a gene: 11.

This clone was counted many times. The chain links TRBV6-6 to TRBJ1-1; D not resolved. The CDR3 length is 10 residues. From germline, CDR1 is MNHNY and CDR2 SVGAGI (reference sequence). The germline V and J ends were trimmed by 6 bases and 5 bases, with 4 bases remaining between them. The CDR3 here is CASSRTEAFF. As DNA, the CDR3 is TGTGCCAGCAGCCGTACTGAAGCTTTCTTT.

This chain links TRBV5-1 with TRBJ1-3; 10 bases are a match to TRBD1. CDR3 length: 18 residues. Germline assignment: CDR1 SGHRS and CDR2 YFSETQ. With 4 bases clipped from V and 0 bases from J, the junction kept 10 bases outside the gene matches. The CDR3 loop reads CASSMSGTGDHSGNTIYF. The CDR3 DNA is TGCGCCAGCAGCATGTCCGGGACAGGGGACCACTCTGGAAACACCATATATTTT.

The V gene is TRBV28, the J gene TRBJ1-1, with D unresolved. V was cut by 3 bases and J by 1 base, with 9 bases left in between. The CDR3 has 14 amino acids. The germline gives CDR1 MDHEN, CDR2 SYDVKM. CDR3 amino acids: CASSLHRQNTEAFF. CDR3 nucleotides: TGTGCCAGCAGTTTGCACAGACAGAACACTGAAGCTTTCTTT.

The DNA for the CDR3 is TGCAGTGCTACTCAGGACACTGAAGCTTTCTTT. Residues: CSATQDTEAFF. This chain uses TRBV20-1 with TRBJ1-1; D remains unclear. CDR1 and CDR2 from the germline V gene are DFQATT and SNEGSKA (reference sequence). The length of the CDR3 is 11 residues. Trimming removed 4 bases at V and 3 bases at J, with 6 bases between.

The rearrangement links TRBV5-1 to TRBJ1-1, with TRBD1 matching 9 bases. Germline V lookup: CDR1 SGHRS, CDR2 YFSETQ. The CDR3 totals 17 residues. Trimming removed 4 bases from V and 3 bases from J; junction bases left unmatched: 13. The CDR3 DNA follows: TGCGCCAGCAGCCTGGGACAGGGAATGGGCTTGGACACTGAAGCTTTCTTT. This translates into CASSLGQGMGLDTEAFF.

J is TRBJ2-7 and V is TRBV30; 10 bases match TRBD2. Germline V gives CDR1 GTSNPN, CDR2 SVGIG (reference sequence). The CDR3 extends over 13 amino acids. V lost 1 base, J lost 7 bases, and 4 bases stayed unmatched. Here the CDR3 reads CAWSALAGGEQYF. The CDR3 bases are TGTGCCTGGAGTGCGTTAGCGGGAGGTGAGCAGTACTTC.

The chain carries TRBV4-3 and TRBJ2-7, with D maybe TRBD1 (6 bases). The CDR3 is 14 amino acids. Looked up from germline, CDR1 is LGHNA and CDR2 is YSLEER. V lost 4 bases and J 2 bases, leaving 12 bases between the germline ends. CDR3 amino acids: CASSLGAAAYEQYF. CDR3 DNA: TGCGCCAGCAGCCTGGGGGCGGCTGCCTACGAGCAGTACTTC.